These T cell receptor beta chains were read from a single sample in a study of identical twins. MiXCR, run by TCRdb on the 5' RACE reads, gives a single entry per CDR3 protein. The sample yields about 210,000 distinct CDR3 sequences, around a tenth seen once. Specimen: memory (CD45RO+) T cells sorted from blood. The receptors derive from a woman aged 18 to 35 in good health. Both conserved end residues are part of each CDR3.

>15|TRBV20-1
CSARATSGPQETQYF
>12|TRBV20-1
CSAIGDYEKLFF
>15|TRBV7-6
CASSLVSGGVNEQFF
>15|TRBV3-1
CASSLGTGTGNTIYF
>12|TRBV20-1
CSPYARGYGYTF
>15|TRBV2
CASIGLAGNTDTQYF
>15|TRBV6-1
CASSRFQGYTGELFF
>13|TRBV10-1
CASSSTSDGVQFF
>16|TRBV7-9
CASSLFIGQGENEQYF
>11|TRBV6-1
CGTNRNTEAFF
>15|TRBV6-1
CASRVTGGKTGELFF
>14|TRBV20-1
CSAKRGGSWAEQFF
>14|TRBV5-1
CASSLNHGGYEQYF
>12|TRBV10-3
CAISGDRVGYTF
>14|TRBV19
CASSGQGDNSPLHF
>14|TRBV2
CALPGRGNTDTQYF
>13|TRBV5-4
CASSGQTRGHGIF
>15|TRBV12-3/TRBV12-4
CASRIGLENTGELFF
>19|TRBV4-3
CASSQEIASGSFDTGELFF
>18|TRBV5-1
CASSLEAGHYSGANVLTF
>15|TRBV12-3/TRBV12-4
CASSLNVGSNQPQHF
>11|TRBV5-1
CASSFGPKAFF
>14|TRBV12-3/TRBV12-4
CASSSGGMDYGYTF
>15|TRBV7-2
CASSSWGREGMRTFF
>15|TRBV29-1
CSGGTVGTRYNEQFF
>15|TRBV11-2
CASSSTSGVYNEQFF
>14|TRBV30
CAWSVRGGDDTQYF
>17|TRBV30
CAWSVHLARSTNYGYTF
>15|TRBV20-1
CSAEGLPGSYNEQFF
>13|TRBV5-1
CASSLVTSGEQYF
>14|TRBV4-1
CASSQATGFYGYTF
>16|TRBV25-1
CASSDYSTSGSYEQYF
>16|TRBV6-1
CASSTRLAETYNEQFF
>14|TRBV7-2
CASSSSQGRKEQFF
>14|TRBV7-8
CASSHQQSGNTIYF